The 8 T cell receptor beta chains reported below all come from one sample, sequenced in a study of cytomegalovirus exposure and HLA in healthy donors. Researchers ran the PCR with 60 Vbeta and 13 Jbeta primers. Sequencing was performed with immunoSEQ multiplex PCR; in TCRdb, only in-frame clones are kept and a portion is missing. The data contain approximately 150,000 clones, 65% to 80% of them singletons. Sequencing was done on a sample of PBMCs. These receptors originate from a male donor in good health and CMV-seronegative.

This chain uses TRBV13 with TRBJ2-7, with 8 positions matching TRBD1. V was clipped by 2 bases and J by 2 bases; unmatched bases: 8. CDR3 length: 16 amino acids. The germline CDR1 and CDR2 sequences are PRHDT and FYEKMQ (reference sequence). This CDR3 is CASSLKGQGATYEQYF. In DNA form, the CDR3 reads TGTGCCAGCAGCTTAAAGGGGCAGGGGGCGACCTACGAGCAGTACTTC.

The table lists this clone with a count of one. The J gene is TRBJ1-1, the V gene TRBV5-1; maybe TRBD1 (5 bases). The CDR3 extends over 13 amino acids. Deletions cut 7 bases from V and 7 bases from J, with 17 bases between. Germline values: CDR1 SGHRS, CDR2 YFSETQ. The CDR3 nucleotides are TGCGCCAGCGCGGGACTTGTGGCTGGTGAAGCTTTCTTT. Its protein is CASAGLVAGEAFF.

To note about this clone: Its ends do not fully match the called genes, so a read error is possible. The gene calls are TRBV14 and TRBJ2-7; 9 nucleotides match TRBD1. This CDR3 spans 12 amino acids. Looked up from germline, CDR1 is SGHDN and CDR2 is FVKESK. The CDR3 sequence is CASSQSGTGHIF. Here the CDR3 DNA reads TGTGCCAGCAGCCAATCCGGGACAGGGCACATCTTC.

The J gene is TRBJ1-5, the V gene TRBV4-1; 7 positions agree with TRBD1. The CDR3 length is 15 residues. Per the germline V gene, CDR1 is MGHRA and CDR2 is YSYEKL. The ends lost 0 bases at V and 6 bases at J; junction bases unmatched: 5. The CDR3 loop is CASSQEDRVFQPQHF. In DNA, the CDR3 is TGCGCCAGCAGCCAAGAAGACAGGGTTTTTCAGCCCCAGCATTTT.

The chain carries TRBV28 and TRBJ1-5, with D tentatively TRBD1 (6 bases). This CDR3 has 15 residues. In germline, CDR1 is MDHEN, CDR2 SYDVKM. Trimming cost V 5 bases and J 15 bases, with 26 bases left between them. CDR3 sequence (DNA): TGTGCCAGCAGTACTACAGGACAGAAAGCCCTCCTTAGGCATTTT. Its translation is CASSTTGQKALLRHF.

The CDR3: CASSLFGAQETQYF. CDR3 nucleotide sequence: TGCGCCAGCAGCTTGTTTGGGGCCCAAGAGACCCAGTACTTC. The J gene is TRBJ2-5, the V gene TRBV5-1; D might be TRBD1 (5 bases). Germline CDR1 SGHRS, CDR2 YFSETQ. Trimming cost V 1 base and J 1 base, with 8 bases left between them. CDR3 length: 14 amino acids.

This rearrangement joins TRBV19 to TRBJ2-1, with 10 bases matching TRBD1. This CDR3 is 17 amino acids long. The trim removed 6 bases at V and 9 bases at J, leaving 17 bases unmatched. The germline V gene encodes CDR1 LNHDA and CDR2 SQIVND (reference sequence). In DNA, the CDR3 is TGTGCCAGTAGCCAACGGGCATACGGGACAGGGGTGGGTGAGCAGTTCTTC. Translated, it gives CASSQRAYGTGVGEQFF.

This clone was seen a handful of times. The same CDR3 arises from other DNA sequences in this sample as well. The chain couples TRBV30 to TRBJ1-2; 8 positions match TRBD1. J lost 4 bases, V lost 5 bases, and 6 bases had no gene match. This CDR3 has 13 residues. Germline CDR1 is GTSNPN and CDR2 is SVGIG (reference sequence). Here the CDR3 DNA reads TGTGCCTGGGACAGGGGTCGAGGCTATGGCTACACCTTC. Its protein product is CAWDRGRGYGYTF. The whole variable domain, filled in from reference TRBV30 and TRBJ1-2, reads SQTIHQWPATLVQPVGSPLSLECTVEGTSNPNLYWYRQAAGRGLQLLFYSVGIGQISSEVPQNLSASRPQDRQFILSSKKLLLSDSGFYLCAWDRGRGYGYTFGSGTRLTVV.